The rows below give T cell receptor beta chains drawn from one sample of a study of CD8 T cells in ankylosing spondylitis. TCRdb re-called the 5' RACE reads with MiXCR, one entry per CDR3 protein. The table has hundreds of thousands of distinct CDR3 sequences, 20% seen once. The sequenced sample consisted of blood, either unsorted or a sorted T cell fraction (not recorded which). The receptors were sampled from a male donor with ankylosing spondylitis or in good health (not recorded which). Each CDR3 is given with its conserved first and last residue. The D gene is left open where the match is weak. Clone size appears in some rows only: once, few, many, or a class for an expanded clone.

>TRBD2|.|TRBV12-3/TRBV12-4|TRBJ2-2
CASSRSRLAGGAGELFF
TGTGCCAGCAGCCGAAGCCGACTAGCGGGGGGGGCCGGGGAGCTGTTTTTT
>TRBD2|.|TRBV28|TRBJ2-1
CASSLFSSSGRRDNEQFF
TGTGCCAGCAGTTTATTTTCTTCCAGCGGGAGGCGGGACAATGAGCAGTTCTTC
>TRBD1|few|TRBV12-3/TRBV12-4|TRBJ1-4
CASSPNVDRAGEKLFF
TGTGCCAGCAGCCCGAACGTCGACAGGGCGGGGGAAAAACTGTTTTTT
>.|.|TRBV12-3/TRBV12-4|TRBJ2-2
CASSFRRGSGELFF
TGTGCCAGCAGTTTCCGGCGGGGATCCGGGGAGCTGTTTTTT
>.|few|TRBV11-2|TRBJ1-1
CASSLDVVAFF
TGTGCCAGCAGCTTAGACGTAGTAGCTTTCTTT
>TRBD2|.|TRBV2|TRBJ2-1
CASEGGTPEQFF
TGTGCCAGCGAGGGAGGGACTCCTGAGCAGTTCTTC
>TRBD1|.|TRBV20-1|TRBJ1-2
CSASGVAGGWYTF
TGCAGTGCTAGTGGTGTGGCAGGGGGATGGTACACCTTC
>.|few|TRBV12-3/TRBV12-4|TRBJ1-5
CASSRVPGAALNQPQHF
TGTGCCAGCAGTCGCGTCCCAGGGGCAGCGTTAAATCAGCCCCAGCATTTT
>.|.|TRBV28|TRBJ2-5
CASSTRDLQETQYF
TGTGCCAGCAGTACACGGGACCTGCAAGAGACCCAGTACTTC
>.|.|TRBV7-7|TRBJ2-5
CASSLDSQETQYF
TGTGCCAGCAGCTTGGACAGTCAAGAGACCCAGTACTTC
>.|many|TRBV29-1|TRBJ1-1
CSTDPTGTEAFF
TGCAGCACCGACCCCACGGGGACTGAAGCTTTCTTT
>.|few|TRBV28|TRBJ2-5
CAILSVNQETQYF
TGTGCCATCCTTAGTGTAAACCAAGAGACCCAGTACTTC
>.|.|TRBV3-1|TRBJ2-3
CASSPEVLATDTQYF
TGTGCCAGCAGCCCGGAGGTTCTAGCAACAGATACGCAGTATTTT
>TRBD2|few|TRBV12-3/TRBV12-4|TRBJ2-3
CASSFGLAGEDTQYF
TGTGCCAGCAGTTTCGGACTAGCGGGAGAAGATACGCAGTATTTT
>TRBD1|.|TRBV24-1|TRBJ2-1
CATSDAGTGDNEQFF
TGTGCCACCAGTGATGCCGGGACAGGGGACAATGAGCAGTTCTTC
>.|.|TRBV6-1|TRBJ2-5
CASSSLRGPRETQYF
TGTGCCAGCAGCTCCCTGAGGGGCCCTCGAGAGACCCAGTACTTC
>.|.|TRBV25-1|TRBJ1-5
CASSGLSGSQHF
TGTGCCAGCAGTGGCCTTTCTGGATCCCAGCATTTT
>TRBD2|few|TRBV6-1|TRBJ2-1
CASSEALAGYNEQFF
TGTGCCAGCAGTGAAGCACTAGCGGGGTACAATGAGCAGTTCTTC
>TRBD1|few|TRBV19|TRBJ2-3
CASSIILPQGARTDTQYF
TGTGCCAGTAGTATAATCCTTCCACAGGGGGCGAGGACAGATACGCAGTATTTT
>.|few|TRBV2|TRBJ2-2
CASSDGQGGNTGELFF
TGTGCCAGCAGTGACGGTCAGGGGGGGAACACCGGGGAGCTGTTTTTT
>TRBD2|few|TRBV2|TRBJ2-3
CASSQGLAEFTDTQYF
TGTGCCAGCAGTCAAGGACTAGCGGAGTTCACAGATACGCAGTATTTT
>.|many|TRBV12-3/TRBV12-4|TRBJ2-3
CASRWGLSTDTQYF
TGTGCCAGCAGATGGGGACTCAGCACAGATACGCAGTATTTT
>TRBD1|.|TRBV5-6|TRBJ1-1
CASSRIPGQGNTEAFF
TGTGCCAGCAGCAGGATCCCGGGACAGGGGAACACTGAAGCTTTCTTT
>TRBD2|.|TRBV5-1|TRBJ2-1
CASSWTSPNEQFF
TGCGCCAGCAGCTGGACTAGTCCCAATGAGCAGTTCTTC
>TRBD2|many|TRBV20-1|TRBJ2-1
CSARDGAGGPNEQFF
TGCAGTGCTAGAGATGGGGCGGGAGGGCCAAATGAGCAGTTCTTC
>.|few|TRBV4-1|TRBJ1-6
CASSQVREGSPLHF
TGCGCCAGCAGCCAAGTCAGGGAAGGGTCACCCCTCCACTTT
>TRBD1|.|TRBV18|TRBJ1-6
CASSPRGQGNSPLHF
TGTGCCAGCTCACCCCGCGGACAGGGTAATTCACCCCTCCACTTT
>.|few|TRBV6-1|TRBJ2-2
CASSEDSLANTGELFF
TGTGCCAGCAGTGAGGATAGTCTAGCGAACACCGGGGAGCTGTTTTTT
>.|.|TRBV12-3/TRBV12-4|TRBJ2-3
CASSLKGGYTDTQYF
TGTGCCAGCAGTTTAAAGGGGGGATACACAGATACGCAGTATTTT
>TRBD2|few|TRBV20-1|TRBJ2-1
CSARVFTSGSSQVNEQFF
TGCAGTGCTAGAGTATTCACTAGCGGGAGTAGTCAAGTCAATGAGCAGTTCTTC
>.|.|TRBV2|TRBJ1-3
CASSEERFSGNTIYF
TGTGCCAGCAGTGAAGAGAGATTCTCTGGAAACACCATATATTTT
>TRBD2|once|TRBV14|TRBJ2-2
CASSRRAGDHTGELFF
TGTGCCAGCAGCCGACGAGCGGGGGACCACACCGGGGAGCTGTTTTTT
>.|.|TRBV24-1|TRBJ2-4
CATKGLQYF
TGTGCCACCAAAGGTTTACAGTACTTC
>.|many|TRBV20-1|TRBJ1-3
CSALNSRAGNTIYF
TGCAGTGCATTGAACAGTCGGGCTGGAAACACCATATATTTT
>TRBD2|.|TRBV29-1|TRBJ2-1
CSVVGGRADSYNEQFF
TGCAGCGTTGTTGGCGGGAGGGCCGATTCCTACAATGAGCAGTTCTTC
>TRBD2|.|TRBV11-2|TRBJ2-3
CASSLGLAGGPDYTDTQYF
TGTGCCAGCAGCCTGGGACTAGCGGGGGGGCCGGACTACACAGATACGCAGTATTTT
>.|few|TRBV12-3/TRBV12-4|TRBJ2-4
CASSPQGTKNIQYF
TGTGCCAGCAGTCCACAGGGTACCAAAAACATTCAGTACTTC
>TRBD2|few|TRBV20-1|TRBJ2-5
CSAQTSGRGETQYF
TGCAGTGCGCAGACTAGCGGGAGGGGAGAGACCCAGTACTTC
>TRBD1|.|TRBV4-1|TRBJ2-2
CASSQLRTGSTGELFF
TGCGCCAGCAGCCAACTTAGGACAGGGAGCACCGGGGAGCTGTTTTTT
>.|few|TRBV27|TRBJ2-5
CASSSVRETQYF
TGTGCCAGCAGTTCCGTCAGGGAGACCCAGTACTTC
>.|few|TRBV7-3|TRBJ2-3
CASSRTLDTQYF
TGTGCCAGCAGCCGCACGCTGGATACGCAGTATTTT
>TRBD1|many|TRBV5-1|TRBJ1-1
CASSHGQGEAFF
TGCGCCAGCAGCCACGGACAGGGAGAAGCTTTCTTT
>.|many|TRBV7-3|TRBJ2-2
CASSLIGTGELFF
TGTGCCAGCAGCTTAATTGGTACCGGGGAGCTGTTTTTT
>.|few|TRBV3-1|TRBJ2-2
CASRRGGELFF
TGTGCCAGCAGGAGGGGCGGGGAGCTGTTTTTT
>TRBD2|many|TRBV6-1|TRBJ2-5
CASSPLGLAGGETQYF
TGTGCCAGCAGTCCCCTAGGACTAGCGGGAGGAGAGACCCAGTACTTC
>.|.|TRBV5-1|TRBJ2-1
CASSTGWDEQFF
TGCGCCAGCAGCACAGGATGGGATGAGCAGTTCTTC
>TRBD1|.|TRBV4-2|TRBJ1-6
CASSQALQGADSPLHF
TGTGCCAGCAGCCAAGCCCTGCAGGGGGCGGATTCACCCCTCCACTTT
>.|few|TRBV3-1|TRBJ1-1
CASSDQVTEAFF
TGTGCCAGCAGTGATCAAGTGACTGAAGCTTTCTTT
>TRBD1|medium-sized|TRBV11-2|TRBJ1-2
CASSLGQGGGYTF
TGTGCCAGCAGTCTTGGACAGGGAGGCGGCTACACCTTC
>.|many|TRBV15|TRBJ2-1
CATSREREGVDEQFF
TGTGCCACCAGCAGAGAGAGGGAAGGGGTCGATGAGCAGTTCTTC
>.|few|TRBV4-1|TRBJ1-1
CASSPEGDNTEAFF
TGCGCCAGCAGCCCCGAGGGGGACAACACTGAAGCTTTCTTT
>.|few|TRBV28|TRBJ2-5
CASSDVGRETQYF
TGTGCCAGCAGTGACGTGGGGCGAGAGACCCAGTACTTC
>.|few|TRBV11-2|TRBJ1-5
CASSASGAQRQPQHF
TGTGCCAGCAGCGCTAGCGGGGCCCAGCGACAGCCCCAGCATTTT
>.|once|TRBV11-2|TRBJ2-3
CASSLGSVVQGTDTQYF
TGTGCCAGCAGCTTAGGGTCGGTTGTGCAGGGCACAGATACGCAGTATTTT